This TCR beta chain was profiled in a study of blood T cell repertoires in COVID-19. Deletions cut 2 bases from V and 4 bases from J, with 8 bases between. CDR1 KGHSH and CDR2 LQKENI come from the germline V gene. The CDR3 extends over 14 amino acids. Repertoires were generated with immunoSEQ multiplex PCR, while TCRdb's copy carries only in-frame clones and drops some. The table has 540,000 or so clones, 85% to 90% seen once. The source material was peripheral blood. The chain combines TRBV18 with TRBJ2-2; D ambiguous. The receptor's source is a woman aged 45-65 years with COVID-19, enrolled during active disease. The CDR3 is CASSPGQATGELFF. CDR3 DNA sequence: TGTGCCAGCTCACCAGGGCAGGCCACCGGGGAGCTGTTTTTT.